This passage covers 25 T cell receptor beta chains from one sample sequenced in a study of blood T cell repertoires in COVID-19. Only in-frame clones appear in the TCRdb table, and some are missing; sequencing was by immunoSEQ multiplex PCR. Of 9,500 to 11,000 clones in the sample, 75% to 90% were seen once. Sequenced material: peripheral blood. All receptors derive from a human donor in a cohort sampled during active COVID-19.

The rearrangement joins TRBV25-1 to TRBJ2-4; D may be TRBD2 (5 bases). This CDR3 contains 18 residues. The germline V gene has CDR1 MGHDK and CDR2 SYGVNS. V was clipped by 4 bases and J by 1 base, with 20 bases between them. The CDR3 reads CASSAERTSRGAKNIQYF. CDR3 sequence (DNA): TGTGCCAGCAGTGCCGAGAGGACTTCCCGAGGGGCCAAAAACATTCAGTACTTC.

This clone was seen only once. The chain uses TRBV11-2 and TRBJ1-6; 7 positions agree with TRBD1. The CDR3 extends over 14 amino acids. CDR1 is SGHAT, CDR2 FQNNGV, per germline. The junction had 5 bases not matched to a gene; V was cut back by 6 bases and J by 6 bases. CDR3 DNA sequence: TGTGCCAGCAGTCCGACAGGGACTAATTCACCCCTCCACTTT. It specifies CASSPTGTNSPLHF.

CDR3 sequence (DNA): TGTGCCAGCAAACTTTCGGGAGGCTATGGCTACACCTTC. Protein sequence: CASKLSGGYGYTF. V and J are TRBV27 and TRBJ1-2; no clear D. Germline CDR1 MNHEY, CDR2 SMNVEV (reference sequence). The CDR3 has 13 amino acids. Trimming removed 7 bases at V and 4 bases at J, with 13 bases between.

This rearrangement joins TRBV7-9 to TRBJ2-3, with a weak D call TRBD2 (5 bases). Germline V gene data show CDR1 as SEHNR and CDR2 as FQNEAQ (reference sequence). V was cut by 1 base and J by 4 bases, with 18 bases left in between. The CDR3 is 17 residues long. Here the CDR3 reads CASSLEVSGGVSDTQYF. CDR3 sequence (DNA): TGTGCCAGCAGCTTAGAGGTGTCCGGAGGTGTCTCAGATACGCAGTATTTT.

The rearrangement uses TRBV27 and TRBJ1-4; D gene ambiguous. CDR1 and CDR2 (germline): MNHEY, SMNVEV (reference sequence). This CDR3 comprises 13 residues. Between the trimmed V and J ends, which lost 4 bases and 8 bases, there was a span of 11 bases. The CDR3 protein is CASSSPGMEKLFF. In DNA form, the CDR3 reads TGTGCCAGCAGTTCCCCGGGGATGGAAAAACTGTTTTTT.

This rearrangement joins TRBV6-5 to TRBJ2-7; TRBD1 aligns across 7 bases. The CDR3 extends over 15 amino acids. Germline assignment: CDR1 MNHEY and CDR2 SVGAGI. The junction had 6 bases not matched to a gene; V was cut back by 4 bases and J by 0 bases. The CDR3 region has the DNA TGTGCCAGCAGTTCTCCGGGACAGAGCTCCTACGAGCAGTACTTC. Its protein product is CASSSPGQSSYEQYF.

This clone was seen more than once but under ten times. The rearrangement links TRBV9 to TRBJ1-2; 11 bases line up with TRBD1. The CDR3 totals 13 residues. V was clipped by 0 bases and J by 14 bases; unmatched bases: 6. The germline gives CDR1 SGDLS, CDR2 YYNGEE. CDR3 residues: CASSVDGGQGETF. As DNA, the CDR3 is TGTGCCAGCAGCGTAGATGGGGGACAGGGGGAAACCTTC.

The rearrangement links TRBV6-5 to TRBJ1-2; the D gene is possibly TRBD1 (5 bases). Per germline, CDR1 MNHEY and CDR2 SVGAGI. This CDR3 has 13 amino acids. Deletions cut 6 bases from V and 6 bases from J, with 14 bases between. The CDR3 region is CASRRREGDGYTF. CDR3 coding DNA: TGTGCCAGCAGACGCAGGGAAGGGGATGGCTACACCTTC.

V is TRBV3-1 (or the pseudogene TRBV3-2) and J is TRBJ2-7; perhaps TRBD2 as D (6 bases). CDR3 length: 16 residues. Per germline, CDR1 LGHDT and CDR2 YNNKEL (reference sequence). Trimming shortened V by 0 bases and J by 5 bases, and 17 bases separated the two germline ends. The CDR3 sequence: CASSQDGGVLRHEQYF. The CDR3 DNA is TGTGCCAGCAGCCAAGATGGCGGGGTCTTAAGGCACGAGCAGTACTTC.

V gene TRBV18 combines with J gene TRBJ2-3; no definite D call. Germline CDR1 reads KGHSH; CDR2 reads LQKENI. Trimming stripped 6 bases from V and 2 bases from J, with 27 bases between. CDR3 length: 19 amino acids. CDR3 in DNA: TGTGCCAGCTCCCCGACACCCTCTCCCGCGCCCTCAAACACAGATACGCAGTATTTT. It is translated as CASSPTPSPAPSNTDTQYF.

The rearrangement joins TRBV7-2 to TRBJ2-1; the D gene is possibly TRBD2 (6 bases). V lost 5 bases and J 8 bases, leaving 22 bases between the germline ends. The germline gives CDR1 SGHTA, CDR2 FQGNSA. The CDR3 extends over 16 amino acids. The CDR3 DNA reads TGTGCCAGCAGCCCGGGGGTGCGGCCCCAGGTGGATGAGCAGTTCTTC. Protein: CASSPGVRPQVDEQFF.

This clone has a handful of counts. This chain joins TRBV6-2 or TRBV6-3 and TRBJ1-1; the match to TRBD1 covers 7 bases. V dropped 3 bases and J dropped 1; count of bases not matched to a gene: 5. This CDR3 comprises 15 residues. Germline assignment: CDR1 MNHEY and CDR2 SVGEGT. The CDR3 reads CASSYQGQPNTEAFF. The CDR3 DNA reads TGTGCCAGCAGTTATCAGGGACAGCCGAACACTGAAGCTTTCTTT.

V usage is TRBV10-3 and J usage is TRBJ1-3, with no clear D. Germline CDR1 and CDR2: ENHRY and SYGVKD. The CDR3 contains 16 residues. V was shortened by 7 bases and J by 0 bases, with 16 bases between the two germline ends. The CDR3 region is CAITGGGRSSGNTIYF. The CDR3 coding sequence is TGTGCCATCACCGGAGGAGGGAGGAGCTCTGGAAACACCATATATTTT.

The CDR3, as DNA: TGTGCCAGCAGATTTTCAGACAGACAGAATCAGCCCCAGCATTTT. Translation gives CASRFSDRQNQPQHF. This rearrangement joins TRBV28 to TRBJ1-5; a possible D gene is TRBD1 (5 bases). Germline CDR1 reads MDHEN; CDR2 reads SYDVKM. Between the trimmed V and J ends, which lost 6 bases and 4 bases, there was a span of 16 bases. This CDR3 region has 15 residues.

The J gene is TRBJ2-5, the V gene TRBV2; 7 nucleotides line up with TRBD1. With V trimmed by 4 bases and J by 4 bases, 0 bases remained unmatched. Germline V lookup: CDR1 SNHLY, CDR2 FYNNEI. The CDR3 consists of 12 residues. The CDR3 DNA follows: TGTGCCAGCAGTGCAGGGGGAGAGACCCAGTACTTC. As protein: CASSAGGETQYF.

As to this clone: Relative to the germline gene, one junction end is altered; a read error may explain this. The chain has TRBV5-1 and TRBJ1-4, with D tentatively TRBD1 (5 bases). This CDR3 is built from 17 residues. In germline, CDR1 is SGHRS, CDR2 YFSETQ. The CDR3 DNA reads as TGCGCCAGCAGTTTGGGGCAATCGACAAGGGGCGGTGAGAAACTGTTTTTT. It yields the protein CASSLGQSTRGGEKLFF.

The genes are TRBV5-3 and TRBJ2-3; 8 bases agree with TRBD2. TRBV5-3 is noted as an ORF with a role that remains uncertain. This CDR3 spans 18 amino acids. The junction had 19 bases not matched to a gene; V was cut back by 6 bases and J by 4 bases. The CDR3: CARIPTGGKGIFADTQYF. Written as DNA, the CDR3 is TGTGCCAGAATCCCAACGGGAGGGAAAGGTATTTTTGCAGATACGCAGTATTTT.

The chain joins TRBV27 to TRBJ2-7, with a tentative D call TRBD1 (5 bases). CDR1 MNHEY and CDR2 SMNVEV come from the germline V gene (reference sequence). The CDR3 has 18 residues. Trimming stripped 5 bases from V and 0 bases from J, with 23 bases between. CDR3: CASSPIWGVVPSSYEQYF. The CDR3 DNA reads TGTGCCAGCAGTCCGATTTGGGGCGTAGTCCCTAGCTCCTACGAGCAGTACTTC.

The chain carries TRBV23-1 and TRBJ1-4; TRBD1 matches 9 bases. TRBV23-1 is an ORF for which the function is uncertain. Unmatched junction bases numbered 12, after V lost 3 bases and J lost 7 bases. CDR3 length: 17 amino acids. CDR3 sequence reads: CASSQWDRVLGVEKLFF. CDR3 DNA: TGCGCCAGCAGTCAGTGGGACAGGGTTCTCGGGGTTGAAAAACTGTTTTTT.

J is TRBJ1-4 and V is TRBV16; 8 positions match TRBD1. Germline values: CDR1 KGHSY, CDR2 FQNENV. The V gene end was trimmed by 2 bases and the J gene end by 7 bases; junction bases not matched to a gene: 0. The CDR3 has 13 residues. The CDR3: CASSQGQGEKLFF. DNA of the CDR3: TGTGCCAGCAGCCAAGGACAGGGTGAAAAACTGTTTTTT.

The chain employs TRBV5-1 and TRBJ1-2, with D unresolved. From germline, CDR1 is SGHRS and CDR2 YFSETQ. The CDR3 is 13 residues long. V lost 0 bases and J lost 4, with 7 bases in between. CDR3 loop: CASSLVRPYGYTF. The DNA for the CDR3 is TGCGCCAGCAGCTTGGTCAGGCCCTATGGCTACACCTTC.

The chain carries TRBV11-2 and TRBJ2-5; 10 bases fit TRBD1. Germline V lookup: CDR1 SGHAT, CDR2 FQNNGV. The J segment lost 0 bases and the V segment lost 4 bases, leaving 5 bases of the junction unmatched. This CDR3 is 16 amino acids long. The CDR3 bases are TGTGCCAGCAGCTCCCGGGACAGGGGCCACCAAGAGACCCAGTACTTC. Amino acids: CASSSRDRGHQETQYF. The complete variable domain, with remaining parts taken from reference TRBV11-2 and TRBJ2-5, reads EAGVAQSPRYKIIEKRQSVAFWCNPISGHATLYWYQQILGQGPKLLIQFQNNGVVDDSQLPKDRFSAERLKGVDSTLKIQPAKLEDSAVYLCASSSRDRGHQETQYFGPGTRLLVL.

The rearrangement links TRBV28 to TRBJ2-7; TRBD1 matches at 7 bases. In germline, CDR1 is MDHEN, CDR2 SYDVKM. V trimming: 6 bases; J trimming: 0 bases; junction bases outside the gene matches: 5. This CDR3 spans 14 amino acids. The CDR3 region is CASRLQGISYEQYF. CDR3 in DNA: TGTGCCAGCAGGTTACAGGGGATCTCCTACGAGCAGTACTTC.

The genes are TRBV10-1 and TRBJ2-4, with 7 bases identical to TRBD1. Germline V gene sequence: CDR1 WNHNN, CDR2 SYGVQD (reference sequence). V gave up 7 bases and J gave up 0 bases; unmatched junction bases: 6. The CDR3 totals 15 residues. CDR3 sequence (DNA): TGCGCCAGCACCCCAGGGGGTTTAGCCAAAAACATTCAGTACTTC. This gives the protein CASTPGGLAKNIQYF.

The rearrangement joins TRBV27 to TRBJ2-3; TRBD2 aligns across 7 bases. The ends lost 3 bases at V and 0 bases at J; junction bases unmatched: 12. This CDR3 has 18 residues. Per the germline V gene, CDR1 is MNHEY and CDR2 is SMNVEV (reference sequence). CDR3 loop: CASSFGLADLGSTDTQYF. In nucleotides, the CDR3 is TGTGCCAGCAGTTTTGGGCTAGCGGACTTGGGGAGCACAGATACGCAGTATTTT.